These T cell receptor beta chains were read from a single sample in a study of CD8 T cells in ankylosing spondylitis. TCRdb redid the calling of the 5' RACE reads with MiXCR, one entry per CDR3 protein. In the table there are 340,000 or so distinct CDR3 sequences, under 15% of which are singletons. Sequencing was carried out using blood, either unsorted or a sorted T cell fraction (not recorded which). The receptors here all came from a male donor with ankylosing spondylitis or in good health (not recorded which). Each CDR3 is given with its conserved first and last residue. Each record gives: CDR3 protein, CDR3 DNA, J gene, D gene, clone size, V gene. D genes are given only for firm matches. Where a row states a size, it is once, few, many or the class of an expanded clone; other rows omit it.

CASSWRTGGSYGYTF | TGTGCCAGCAGCTGGAGGACAGGAGGCTCCTATGGCTACACCTTC | TRBJ1-2 | TRBD1 | few | TRBV13
CATKPTGTGNSYEQYF | TGCGCCACCAAACCTACCGGGACAGGGAATTCCTACGAGCAGTACTTC | TRBJ2-7 | TRBD1 | - | TRBV5-1
CASQRQGEGNQPQHF | TGTGCCAGTCAAAGGCAGGGCGAAGGCAATCAGCCCCAGCATTTT | TRBJ1-5 | - | few | TRBV6-5
CASSLDLRAGELFF | TGTGCCAGCAGTTTAGATCTTAGGGCCGGGGAGCTGTTTTTT | TRBJ2-2 | - | - | TRBV12-3/TRBV12-4
CASRAEPYNEQFF | TGCGCCAGCCGGGCGGAACCCTACAATGAGCAGTTCTTC | TRBJ2-1 | - | few | TRBV5-1
CASSLQLPQETQYF | TGCGCCAGCAGCTTACAACTACCCCAAGAGACCCAGTACTTC | TRBJ2-5 | - | - | TRBV5-1
CASSLSGSSRNEQFF | TGTGCCAGCAGCCTTAGCGGGAGCTCTAGGAATGAGCAGTTCTTC | TRBJ2-1 | TRBD2 | few | TRBV7-2
CASSPRPEAGYGYTF | TGTGCCAGCTCACCGCGACCCGAGGCCGGTTATGGCTACACCTTC | TRBJ1-2 | - | few | TRBV18
CAINLNTGELFF | TGTGCCATCAATCTGAACACCGGGGAGCTGTTTTTT | TRBJ2-2 | - | few | TRBV10-3
CASSYSKGGGGVTEAFF | TGTGCCAGCAGTTACTCTAAGGGTGGAGGGGGAGTCACTGAAGCTTTCTTT | TRBJ1-1 | - | - | TRBV6-5
CASSFGALDYGYTF | TGTGCCAGCAGTTTTGGGGCGTTGGACTATGGCTACACCTTC | TRBJ1-2 | - | few | TRBV12-3/TRBV12-4
CASSSLGSAEAFF | TGTGCCAGCAGCTCCCTGGGGAGCGCTGAAGCTTTCTTT | TRBJ1-1 | - | - | TRBV7-6
CSASGRRYNEQFF | TGCAGTGCCAGCGGGAGGCGCTACAATGAGCAGTTCTTC | TRBJ2-1 | TRBD2 | - | TRBV20-1
CASSPGGGFSYEQYF | TGTGCCAGCAGTCCCGGGGGGGGCTTCTCCTACGAGCAGTACTTC | TRBJ2-7 | TRBD2 | many | TRBV12-3/TRBV12-4
CSATREGYEQYF | TGCAGTGCTACACGGGAGGGTTACGAGCAGTACTTC | TRBJ2-7 | TRBD2 | - | TRBV20-1
CASSPTTLNTEAFF | TGTGCCAGCAGCCCGACTACATTGAACACTGAAGCTTTCTTT | TRBJ1-1 | - | few | TRBV3-1
CASSRDRVYYGYTF | TGTGCCAGCAGCCGGGACAGGGTGTACTATGGCTACACCTTC | TRBJ1-2 | TRBD1 | - | TRBV3-1
CASSSTGGTGEAFF | TGCGCCAGCAGCTCCACAGGGGGAACGGGTGAAGCTTTCTTT | TRBJ1-1 | TRBD1 | few | TRBV5-1
CASSLAVGQGMTETQYF | TGTGCCAGCAGTTTAGCGGTCGGACAGGGGATGACGGAGACCCAGTACTTC | TRBJ2-5 | TRBD1 | - | TRBV12-3/TRBV12-4
CASSFGLTSTDTQYF | TGTGCCAGCAGCTTCGGACTCACTAGCACAGATACGCAGTATTTT | TRBJ2-3 | - | few | TRBV7-9
CASSIILAFGFGGYTF | TGTGCCAGTAGTATTATCCTTGCTTTCGGCTTCGGTGGCTACACCTTC | TRBJ1-2 | - | few | TRBV19
CASSGIRGDTQYF | TGCGCCAGCAGCGGGATCCGGGGAGATACGCAGTATTTT | TRBJ2-3 | - | - | TRBV5-1
CSVGRRLNTEAFF | TGCAGCGTTGGCCGTCGCTTGAACACTGAAGCTTTCTTT | TRBJ1-1 | - | many | TRBV29-1
CSALIGDWVYEQYF | TGCAGTGCCCTAATCGGGGACTGGGTTTACGAGCAGTACTTC | TRBJ2-7 | - | once | TRBV20-1
CASSESLGGTVYGYTF | TGTGCCAGCAGTGAAAGCCTCGGGGGGACTGTCTATGGCTACACCTTC | TRBJ1-2 | - | few | TRBV25-1
CASSWEGVKTQYF | TGCGCCAGCAGCTGGGAGGGGGTGAAGACCCAGTACTTC | TRBJ2-5 | - | few | TRBV5-1
CATSRRSAGEQFF | TGTGCCACCAGCAGGAGGTCGGCAGGTGAGCAGTTCTTC | TRBJ2-1 | - | few | TRBV15
CASSLRQGNQPQHF | TGTGCCAGCAGTCTCCGACAGGGGAATCAGCCCCAGCATTTT | TRBJ1-5 | TRBD1 | many | TRBV27
CSASRTGVAKNIQYF | TGCAGTGCTTCTCGGACAGGGGTAGCCAAAAACATTCAGTACTTC | TRBJ2-4 | TRBD1 | few | TRBV20-1
CSAIKAELAKNIQYF | TGCAGTGCCATAAAGGCCGAACTAGCCAAAAACATTCAGTACTTC | TRBJ2-4 | - | few | TRBV20-1
CASSYSIKAAGYGYTF | TGTGCCAGCAGTTACTCGATAAAGGCGGCGGGCTATGGCTACACCTTC | TRBJ1-2 | - | - | TRBV6-5